The rows below give T cell receptor beta chains drawn from one sample of a study of blood T cell repertoires in COVID-19. TCRdb keeps only in-frame clones here, not all; method: immunoSEQ multiplex PCR. The sample gives 35,000 to 45,000 clones, 88% of which show up once; less than 2.5% is in the top ten. Material for sequencing was peripheral blood. The receptors were gathered from a human donor in a cohort sampled during active COVID-19. Both conserved end residues are part of each CDR3. Fields, in order: clone size, V gene, D gene, J gene, CDR3 DNA, CDR3 protein. D genes are given only for firm matches. Size is omitted from some rows. Given values are once, few, many or a class for expanded clones.

-	TRBV6-1	-	TRBJ1-2	TGTGCCAGCAGTGAAGCGCTGACAGAAAACTATGGCTACACCTTC	CASSEALTENYGYTF
-	TRBV3-1/TRBV3-2	TRBD1	TRBJ1-2	TGTGCCAGCAGCCAATCATCGGGACAGGGTTTAGTAACCTTC	CASSQSSGQGLVTF
-	TRBV5-5	-	TRBJ2-7	TGTGCCAGCAGCTTCGGACAGGGAGGGGGCTCCTACGAGCAGTACTTC	CASSFGQGGGSYEQYF
-	TRBV4-2	TRBD1	TRBJ1-1	TGTGCCAGCAGCCTATCGGGACAGGGGGCGCAAGTTACGACTGAAGCTTTCTTT	CASSLSGQGAQVTTEAFF
-	TRBV11-2	TRBD1	TRBJ2-7	TGTGCCAGCAGCTTGGGACAGACCTACGAGCAGTACTTC	CASSLGQTYEQYF
once	TRBV28	-	TRBJ1-1	TGTGCCAGCAGTACACAGGGCACCATGAACACTGAAGCTTTCTTT	CASSTQGTMNTEAFF
-	TRBV7-8	-	TRBJ2-7	TGTGCCAGCAGCTTAGATGACAGCCGCTCCTACGAGCAGTACTTC	CASSLDDSRSYEQYF
-	TRBV4-1	TRBD1	TRBJ1-4	TGCGCCAGCAGCCAAGGGACGGACGACAGGGGGCGGAGGGAAAAACTGTTTTTT	CASSQGTDDRGRREKLFF
-	TRBV11-2	-	TRBJ2-5	TGTGCCAGCAGCTTAGTGACCGGGACTCTTGTAAGAGAGACCCAGTACTTC	CASSLVTGTLVRETQYF
medium-sized	TRBV5-5	TRBD1	TRBJ2-7	TGTGCCAGCAGCAGACCGACATCAGGGGGCTACGAGCAGTACTTC	CASSRPTSGGYEQYF
-	TRBV7-9	-	TRBJ1-6	TGTGCCAGCAGCTTAGCTAGCGGGGGCATCTATAATTCACCCCTCCACTTT	CASSLASGGIYNSPLHF
-	TRBV7-6	-	TRBJ1-3	TGTGCCAGCAGCTTGGGGGCTTTCGGTGGAAACACCATATATTTT	CASSLGAFGGNTIYF
few	TRBV19	-	TRBJ1-5	TGTGCCAGTAGTCCCAACAATCAGCCCCAGCATTTT	CASSPNNQPQHF
-	TRBV27	-	TRBJ1-1	TGTGCCAGCAGTTTGGGGGGGGGCACTGAAGCTTTCTTT	CASSLGGGTEAFF
once	TRBV19	-	TRBJ2-7	TGTGCCAGTAGTATCCGTCCCTATGGGGGGGGGCCAACCTACGAGCAGTACTTC	CASSIRPYGGGPTYEQYF
few	TRBV3-1/TRBV3-2	-	TRBJ1-5	TGTGCCAGCAGCCAAGACTGGGAGCCCAATCAGCCCCAGCATTTT	CASSQDWEPNQPQHF
-	TRBV6-5	-	TRBJ1-6	TGTGCCAGCAAATTGGAGTCTGCCTATAATTCACCCCTCCACTTT	CASKLESAYNSPLHF
-	TRBV12-3/TRBV12-4	TRBD2	TRBJ2-4	TGTGCCAGCAGGGTAGCGGGGGGAGGCATTCAGTACTTC	CASRVAGGGIQYF
once	TRBV19	-	TRBJ2-7	TGTGCCAGTAGCCCACAGGGAGCCGAGCAGTACTTC	CASSPQGAEQYF
few	TRBV7-3	-	TRBJ1-2	TGTGCCAGCAGCTTTTCAGGGCGCAATGGCTACACCTTC	CASSFSGRNGYTF
-	TRBV2	-	TRBJ1-1	TGTGCCAGCAGTGAAGGGGAGGGACACTTGAACACTGAAGCTTTCTTT	CASSEGEGHLNTEAFF
once	TRBV11-2	TRBD1	TRBJ2-7	TGTGCCAGCAGCTCAGGGACAGGGGCCTACGAGCAGTACTTC	CASSSGTGAYEQYF
-	TRBV12-3/TRBV12-4	-	TRBJ1-2	TGTGCCAGCAGTTTACAGGGAAGGTATGGCTACACCTTC	CASSLQGRYGYTF
-	TRBV2	TRBD1	TRBJ1-1	TGTGCCAGCAGAGGGACAGGCAGGGGAGAAGCTTTCTTT	CASRGTGRGEAFF
-	TRBV5-6	TRBD1	TRBJ1-6	TGTGCCAGCAGCACAATTACAGGGGGCGCAGATTCACCCCTCCACTTT	CASSTITGGADSPLHF
-	TRBV2	-	TRBJ1-1	TGTGCCAGCATCGCGGCAGAGGAGAACACTGAAGCTTTCTTT	CASIAAEENTEAFF
-	TRBV2	TRBD2	TRBJ2-1	TGTGCCAGCAGTGAAGGCGGGCTAGCGGGGGAATCCAACCCCGACAATGAGCAGTTCTTC	CASSEGGLAGESNPDNEQFF
-	TRBV2	-	TRBJ2-3	TGTGCCAGCAGTGAAAGGAGCGGATCCTTCACAGATACGCAGTATTTT	CASSERSGSFTDTQYF
-	TRBV5-1	-	TRBJ1-5	TGCGCCAGCAGCTCGGACGGGGATAGCAATCAGCCCCAGCATTTT	CASSSDGDSNQPQHF
few	TRBV11-2	TRBD1	TRBJ2-2	TGTGCCGGTCGCTCACAGGGGACCGGGGAGCTGTTTTTT	CAGRSQGTGELFF
once	TRBV7-3	TRBD1	TRBJ1-2	TGTGCCAGCAGCCCGAGTCGGACAGGGGACGACTATGGCTACACCTTC	CASSPSRTGDDYGYTF
-	TRBV5-1	-	TRBJ1-2	TGCGCCAGCAGCTCGGACAGTACTTATGGCTACACCTTC	CASSSDSTYGYTF
-	TRBV5-6	TRBD1	TRBJ2-5	TGTGCCAGCAGTCAGAATGCAGGGGGCCTAGAGACCCAGTACTTC	CASSQNAGGLETQYF
-	TRBV7-3	-	TRBJ1-1	TGTGCCAGCAGCTTGACCGACAGGAACACTGAAGCTTTCTTT	CASSLTDRNTEAFF
-	TRBV5-4	-	TRBJ2-2	TGTGCCAGCAGCTTCTCGAGTGGCGGGGAGCTGTTTTTT	CASSFSSGGELFF
-	TRBV5-6	-	TRBJ2-2	TGTGCCAGCAGCTTTCAGACCGGGGAGCTGTTTTTT	CASSFQTGELFF
-	TRBV4-1	-	TRBJ1-5	TGCGCCAGCAGCCAAGATTTCGAACAGTACAATCAGCCCCAGCATTTT	CASSQDFEQYNQPQHF